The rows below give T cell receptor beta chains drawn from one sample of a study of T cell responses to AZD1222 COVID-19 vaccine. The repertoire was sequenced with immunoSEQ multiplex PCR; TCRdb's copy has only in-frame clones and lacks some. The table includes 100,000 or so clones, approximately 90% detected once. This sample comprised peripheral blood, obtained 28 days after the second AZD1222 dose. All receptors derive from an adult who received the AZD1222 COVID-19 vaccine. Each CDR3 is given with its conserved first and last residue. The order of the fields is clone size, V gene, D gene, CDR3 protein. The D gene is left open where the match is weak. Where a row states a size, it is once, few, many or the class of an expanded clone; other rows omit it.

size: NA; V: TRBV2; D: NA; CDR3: CASRTTGGGYGYTF
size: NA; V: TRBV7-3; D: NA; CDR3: CASSLSTQGTEAFF
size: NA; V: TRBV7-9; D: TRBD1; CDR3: CAKAGGEAFF
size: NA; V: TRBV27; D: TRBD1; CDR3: CASSSGQGFWEQYF
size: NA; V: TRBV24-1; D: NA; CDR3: CATSDSATNEKLFF
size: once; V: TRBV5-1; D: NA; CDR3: CASSLLGSTDTQYF
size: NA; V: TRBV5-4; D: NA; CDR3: CASSLVGIYEQYF
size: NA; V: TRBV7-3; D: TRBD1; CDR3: CASSRLGQGDSPLHF
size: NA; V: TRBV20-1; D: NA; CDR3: CSAIPTLGAFF
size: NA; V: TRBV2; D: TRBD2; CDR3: CASNGLAGFGEQFF
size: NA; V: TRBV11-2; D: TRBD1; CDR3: CASSLAPGTGTGGYTF
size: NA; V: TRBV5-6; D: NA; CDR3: CASSLLNQPQHF
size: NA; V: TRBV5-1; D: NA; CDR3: CASSRDKKGKLFF
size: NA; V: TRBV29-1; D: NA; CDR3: CSVREDMNTEAFF
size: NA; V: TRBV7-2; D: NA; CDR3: CASSLDRTTDTQYF
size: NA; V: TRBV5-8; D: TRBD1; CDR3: CASSVPGQGYEQYF
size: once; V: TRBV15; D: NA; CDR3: CATGGTTGFGGYTF
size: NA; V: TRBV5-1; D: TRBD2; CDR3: CASSLIAGGAYNEQFF
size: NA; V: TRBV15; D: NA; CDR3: CATSREGAGWGYTF
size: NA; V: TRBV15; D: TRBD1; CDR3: CATSRSPDRVWNYGYTF